The 26 T cell receptor beta chains in this list originate from one sample, sequenced in a study of blood T cell repertoires in COVID-19. Clones were read by immunoSEQ multiplex PCR, and TCRdb kept only the in-frame ones, dropping some. Here the sample spans about 84,000 clones, around four fifths being singletons. The material sequenced was peripheral blood. The source is a man aged 80 or over with active or convalescent COVID-19.

The CDR3 region is CASSPKGQGAILAEAFF. The CDR3 DNA sequence: TGTGCCAGCAGTCCCAAGGGACAGGGGGCAATCTTGGCTGAAGCTTTCTTT. The genes are TRBV27 and TRBJ1-1, with 12 bases aligning to TRBD1. CDR3 length equals 17 residues. Germline V gene data show CDR1 as MNHEY and CDR2 as SMNVEV (reference sequence). The trim removed 5 bases at V and 6 bases at J, leaving 13 bases unmatched.

CDR3 nucleotide sequence: TGCGCCAGCAGCTTGAAGGTGGGACAGGGCACCGACGAGCAGTACTTC. Protein: CASSLKVGQGTDEQYF. The V and J genes are TRBV5-1 and TRBJ2-7; 9 nucleotides align to TRBD1. Trimming at V came to 1 base and at J to 5 bases, leaving 10 bases not matched to a gene. The CDR3 extends over 16 amino acids. CDR1 is SGHRS and CDR2 is YFSETQ in the germline V gene.

The chain links TRBV19 to TRBJ1-5; TRBD1 matches at 7 bases. The junction had 21 bases not matched to a gene; V was cut back by 10 bases and J by 9 bases. The CDR3 has 16 residues. Per the germline V gene, CDR1 is LNHDA and CDR2 is SQIVND (reference sequence). The CDR3 region has the DNA TGTGCCACTTCCCCAGGGGGAACGAGCCGTTCGGGGCCCCAGCATTTT. Amino acids: CATSPGGTSRSGPQHF.

The V and J genes are TRBV2 and TRBJ1-3; D is possibly TRBD1 (5 bases). Germline lookup yields CDR1 SNHLY and CDR2 FYNNEI. This CDR3 is 16 amino acids long. V was pared by 4 bases and J by 0 bases, with 13 bases between. The CDR3 DNA follows: TGTGCCAGCAGTGGAGGAGGGGCCCTCTCTGGAAACACCATATATTTT. Translation gives CASSGGGALSGNTIYF.

DNA of the CDR3: TGTGCCAGCAGCTATCCCCTCGGGTTCGGAAACACCATATATTTT. It yields the protein CASSYPLGFGNTIYF. The genes are TRBV5-6 and TRBJ1-3; unclear D gene. The CDR3 covers 15 residues. The V and J ends lost 3 bases and 4 bases respectively, with 14 bases between them. Germline V gene data show CDR1 as SGHDT and CDR2 as YYEEEE.

The chain links TRBV29-1 to TRBJ2-6; 9 nucleotides agree with TRBD1. This CDR3 contains 16 residues. The V segment lost 4 bases and the J segment 0 bases; nucleotides outside the gene matches: 4. Looked up from germline, CDR1 is SQVTM and CDR2 is ANQGSEA. DNA of the CDR3: TGCAGCGTTGTGGGACAGGGAGCCTCTGGGGCCAACGTCCTGACTTTC. Protein sequence: CSVVGQGASGANVLTF.

The chain is built from TRBV6-5 and TRBJ1-4; the D is unclear. This CDR3 is 16 amino acids long. The germline V and J ends were trimmed by 0 bases and 0 bases, with 8 bases remaining between them. CDR1 is MNHEY, CDR2 SVGAGI, per germline. The CDR3 DNA follows: TGTGCCAGCAGTTACTCGCCCGGTTCAACTAATGAAAAACTGTTTTTT. It yields the protein CASSYSPGSTNEKLFF.

In nucleotides, the CDR3 is TGTGCCAGTAGTTCCGCGACAGGGGCGCGTCTATATGGCTACACCTTC. Translation gives CASSSATGARLYGYTF. The chain combines TRBV19 with TRBJ1-2; 8 nucleotides align to TRBD1. The CDR3 runs 16 residues. Trimming at V came to 5 bases and at J to 5 bases, leaving 13 bases not matched to a gene. Germline assignment: CDR1 LNHDA and CDR2 SQIVND (reference sequence).

The rearrangement joins TRBV9 to TRBJ2-7; tentative D call: TRBD1 (6 bases). This CDR3 is built from 18 residues. Germline CDR1 is SGDLS and CDR2 is YYNGEE. V lost 3 bases and J lost 5, with 27 bases in between. CDR3 amino acids: CASSEGETGERGVNEQYF. DNA of the CDR3: TGTGCCAGCAGCGAGGGGGAAACAGGCGAGAGAGGGGTTAACGAGCAGTACTTC.

The chain employs TRBV7-2 and TRBJ2-7; TRBD2 aligns across 7 bases. Per the germline V gene, CDR1 is SGHTA and CDR2 is FQGNSA. This CDR3 region has 13 residues. The ends lost 11 bases at V and 7 bases at J; junction bases unmatched: 14. This CDR3 reads CAVGGSPEREQYF. CDR3 DNA: TGTGCCGTCGGGGGGTCACCCGAACGGGAGCAGTACTTC. Supplemented by reference TRBV7-2 and TRBJ2-7, the full variable domain reads GAGVSQSPSNKVTEKGKDVELRCDPISGHTALYWYRQSLGQGLEFLIYFQGNSAPDKSGLPSDRFSAERTGGSVSTLTIQRTQQEDSAVYLCAVGGSPEREQYFGPGTRLTVT.

This chain joins TRBV27 and TRBJ1-2; D unclear. The CDR3 has 17 residues. V was shortened by 2 bases and J by 2 bases, with 18 bases between the two germline ends. Germline assignment: CDR1 MNHEY and CDR2 SMNVEV (reference sequence). The CDR3 sequence is CASSLKAPVLTNYGYTF. For the CDR3, the DNA is TGTGCCAGCAGTTTAAAAGCTCCCGTCCTAACCAACTATGGCTACACCTTC.

The chain carries TRBV5-5 and TRBJ2-1, with no clear D. Germline CDR1 is SGHKS and CDR2 is YYEKEE (reference sequence). The CDR3 runs 16 residues. V shed 4 bases and J shed 2 bases, with 16 bases lying between them. CDR3 nucleotide sequence: TGTGCCAGCAGCCCACTCACAGAGCTAACCTACAATGAGCAGTTCTTC. Its translation: CASSPLTELTYNEQFF.

The V gene is TRBV5-4, the J gene TRBJ1-1; D possibly corresponds to TRBD1 (6 bases). Looked up from germline, CDR1 is SGHNT and CDR2 is YYREEE (reference sequence). Trimming left V 4 bases short and J 4 bases short, with 20 bases between. The length of the CDR3 is 16 residues. The chain's CDR3 is CASSPSRGDRLTEAFF. The CDR3 region has the DNA TGTGCCAGCAGCCCGTCCAGGGGTGACAGGCTCACTGAAGCTTTCTTT. The whole variable domain, remainder taken from reference TRBV5-4 and TRBJ1-1, is ETGVTQSPTHLIKTRGQQVTLRCSSQSGHNTVSWYQQALGQGPQFIFQYYREEENGRGNFPPRFSGLQFPNYSSELNVNALELDDSALYLCASSPSRGDRLTEAFFGQGTRLTVV.

The chain combines TRBV14 with TRBJ2-1, with TRBD2 identical over 8 bases. Germline V gene data show CDR1 as SGHDN and CDR2 as FVKESK. The CDR3 totals 15 residues. With V trimmed by 0 bases and J by 13 bases, 11 bases remained unmatched. CDR3 residues: CASSQDKSGSRFQFF. The CDR3, as DNA: TGTGCCAGCAGCCAAGATAAGAGCGGGAGCAGATTTCAGTTCTTC. Drawing the rest from reference TRBV14 and TRBJ2-1, the complete variable domain is EAGVTQFPSHSVIEKGQTVTLRCDPISGHDNLYWYRRVMGKEIKFLLHFVKESKQDESGMPNNRFLAERTGGTYSTLKVQPAELEDSGVYFCASSQDKSGSRFQFFGPGTRLTVL.

This clone was seen only a few times. The chain links TRBV15 to TRBJ1-2, with 7 bases identical to TRBD1. Germline V gene sequence: CDR1 LNHNV, CDR2 YYDKDF (reference sequence). CDR3 length: 15 amino acids. The J segment lost 4 bases and the V segment lost 0 bases, leaving 5 bases of the junction unmatched. The CDR3 loop reads CATSRDGTVIYGYTF. CDR3 coding DNA: TGTGCCACCAGCAGAGATGGGACAGTTATCTATGGCTACACCTTC.

This clone was found a few times. CDR3 in amino acids: CASSASTGIRGDGYTF. CDR3 in DNA: TGTGCCAGCAGCGCCTCGACAGGGATCCGGGGTGATGGCTACACCTTC. V is TRBV14 and J is TRBJ1-2, with 7 positions matching TRBD1. Germline values: CDR1 SGHDN, CDR2 FVKESK. The junction had 15 bases not matched to a gene; V was cut back by 5 bases and J by 6 bases. The CDR3 runs 16 residues.

The chain links TRBV7-9 to TRBJ1-6, with D possibly TRBD1 on 6 matching bases. V shed 1 base and J shed 7 bases, with 8 bases lying between them. Germline V gene lookup returns CDR1 SEHNR and CDR2 FQNEAQ (reference sequence). CDR3 size: 14 residues. CDR3 nucleotide sequence: TGTGCCAGCAGCTTAGGGACAGCAAATTCACCCCTCCACTTT. Residues: CASSLGTANSPLHF. The full variable domain, in which reference TRBV7-9 and TRBJ1-6 provide the parts outside the CDR3, is DTGVSQNPRHKITKRGQNVTFRCDPISEHNRLYWYRQTLGQGPEFLTYFQNEAQLEKSRLLSDRFSAERPKGSFSTLEIQRTEQGDSAMYLCASSLGTANSPLHFGNGTRLTVT.

The count of this clone is one. V is TRBV28 and J is TRBJ2-1; 7 nucleotides align to TRBD2. The CDR3 sequence is 19 residues long. V dropped 4 bases and J dropped 5; count of bases not matched to a gene: 20. Per germline, CDR1 MDHEN and CDR2 SYDVKM. CDR3 nucleotides: TGTGCCAGCAGTTCTCGACGGGTCTTTGGCGGGAGAGGGGACAATGAGCAGTTCTTC. This encodes CASSSRRVFGGRGDNEQFF.

The V call is TRBV27, the J call TRBJ1-2; D unclear. Germline CDR1 MNHEY, CDR2 SMNVEV (reference sequence). V was shortened by 3 bases and J by 0 bases, with 5 bases between the two germline ends. There are 13 residues in the CDR3. The DNA for the CDR3 is TGTGCCAGCAGTTTCCGAGCTAACTATGGCTACACCTTC. Amino acids: CASSFRANYGYTF.

CDR3 residues: CASSPDRSQPQHF. The CDR3 region has the DNA TGTGCCAGCAGCCCAGACAGGTCCCAGCCCCAGCATTTT. The chain joins TRBV7-2 to TRBJ1-5; D possibly corresponds to TRBD1 (6 bases). Trimming pared 5 bases from V and 7 bases from J, leaving 12 bases between. The CDR3 is made up of 13 amino acids. CDR1 and CDR2 from the germline V gene are SGHTA and FQGNSA.

The rearrangement joins TRBV5-8 to TRBJ1-6, with 8 bases lining up with TRBD1. There are 17 residues in the CDR3. Germline CDR1 SGHTS, CDR2 YDEGEE. J was trimmed by 5 bases and V by 4 bases; bases with no gene match: 11. The CDR3 DNA follows: TGTGCCAGCAGCGAAGAGTGGACAGGGTGGAATAATTCACCCCTCCACTTT. Its translation is CASSEEWTGWNNSPLHF.

This chain connects TRBV3-1 (or the pseudogene TRBV3-2) to TRBJ1-6; D not certain. V shed 4 bases and J shed 0 bases, with 7 bases lying between them. There are 15 residues in the CDR3. Looked up from germline, CDR1 is LGHDT and CDR2 is YNNKEL (reference sequence). The CDR3 region is CASSREGSYNSPLHF. DNA of the CDR3: TGTGCCAGCAGCCGCGAGGGCTCCTATAATTCACCCCTCCACTTT.

This rearrangement joins TRBV25-1 to TRBJ2-5, with a weak D call TRBD2 (6 bases). The CDR3 sequence is 14 residues long. Germline CDR1 is MGHDK and CDR2 is SYGVNS. Trimming removed 10 bases from V and 4 bases from J, with 19 bases in between. CDR3 loop: CATAPAGGVETQYF. The DNA for the CDR3 is TGTGCCACCGCCCCCGCCGGGGGTGTAGAGACCCAGTACTTC.

CDR3 sequence: CASSQEGTSASYEQYF. The CDR3 nucleotides read TGCGCCAGCAGCCAAGAGGGGACTAGCGCCTCCTACGAGCAGTACTTC. V gene TRBV4-3 combines with J gene TRBJ2-7; 10 bases match TRBD2. With V trimmed by 0 bases and J by 0 bases, 2 bases remained unmatched. Germline V gives CDR1 LGHNA, CDR2 YSLEER. This CDR3 region has 16 residues.

The rearrangement joins TRBV13 to TRBJ2-5; TRBD1 aligns across 11 bases. From germline, CDR1 is PRHDT and CDR2 FYEKMQ (reference sequence). The CDR3 spans 15 residues. V trimming: 5 bases; J trimming: 4 bases; junction bases outside the gene matches: 6. The CDR3 DNA reads as TGTGCCAGCAGCAAACGGACAGGGGGCGTAGAGACCCAGTACTTC. Encoded protein: CASSKRTGGVETQYF.

The chain recombines TRBV9 with TRBJ2-3; D gene ambiguous. Germline CDR1 is SGDLS and CDR2 is YYNGEE. V shed 3 bases and J shed 0 bases, with 8 bases lying between them. CDR3 length equals 14 residues. Written as DNA, the CDR3 is TGTGCCAGCAGCGCGAGTGTCAGCACAGATACGCAGTATTTT. Protein sequence: CASSASVSTDTQYF.